The 20 T cell receptor beta chains reported below all come from one sample, sequenced in a study of response to subunit inactivated influenza vaccine. TCRdb analysed the RT-PCR reads with MiXCR anew, one entry per CDR3 protein. The table shows roughly 620,000 distinct CDR3 sequences, with approximately 10% occurring only once. These data were also filed under a second study, of T cells expressing NK-cell markers. That source notes: TCR beta libraries carry UMIs added by 5'RACE template switching.

Material: PBMCs from blood, obtained on the day of vaccination. The receptors derive from a man between 50 and 59 years old who received an inactivated influenza vaccine.

This clonotype came up a few times. V gene TRBV5-1 combines with J gene TRBJ2-3; D gene ambiguous. Germline CDR1 SGHRS, CDR2 YFSETQ. V gave up 5 bases and J gave up 0 bases, with 13 bases separating them. CDR3 length: 15 amino acids. DNA of the CDR3: TGCGCCAGCAGAGATCTACCTTCTAGCACAGATACGCAGTATTTT. Translation gives CASRDLPSSTDTQYF.

This clonotype appeared many times. The rearrangement joins TRBV12-3 or TRBV12-4 to TRBJ2-2; D gene ambiguous. The ends were cut back, 6 bases at V and 5 bases at J, with 13 bases in the middle. The CDR3 contains 14 residues. The CDR3 sequence is CASSTDGFTGELFF. The CDR3 DNA sequence: TGTGCCAGCAGCACCGACGGTTTTACCGGGGAGCTGTTTTTT.

The chain employs TRBV3-1 and TRBJ2-1, with 8 bases lining up with TRBD1. The junction had 1 base not matched to a gene; V was cut back by 1 base and J by 2 bases. Germline V gives CDR1 LGHDT, CDR2 YNNKEL (reference sequence). CDR3 length: 15 amino acids. The CDR3 region is CASSQGTGTYNEQFF. DNA of the CDR3: TGTGCCAGCAGCCAAGGGACAGGGACCTACAATGAGCAGTTCTTC.

A few counts support this clonotype. The chain has TRBV15 and TRBJ2-5; 8 bases align to TRBD1. The CDR3 spans 16 residues. Trimming at V came to 2 bases and at J to 3 bases, leaving 8 bases not matched to a gene. Germline CDR1 reads LNHNV; CDR2 reads YYDKDF (reference sequence). CDR3 loop: CATSRRRMTGEETQYF. The CDR3 DNA reads TGTGCCACCAGCAGACGTAGGATGACAGGGGAAGAGACCCAGTACTTC.

This clonotype appeared many times. This chain connects TRBV12-3 or TRBV12-4 to TRBJ2-1; D possibly corresponds to TRBD2 (6 bases). Trimming left V 3 bases short and J 6 bases short, with 9 bases between. The CDR3 length is 13 residues. DNA for the CDR3: TGTGCCAGCAGTTTCTCCGGGGGCAATGAGCAGTTCTTC. Translating gives CASSFSGGNEQFF.

This clonotype was recorded a few times. This chain links TRBV11-2 with TRBJ2-1; tentatively, D is TRBD2 (5 bases). Germline CDR1 reads SGHAT; CDR2 reads FQNNGV. V was shortened by 2 bases and J by 6 bases, with 14 bases between the two germline ends. This CDR3 contains 15 residues. The CDR3 here is CASSLSPTGSNEQFF. As DNA, the CDR3 is TGTGCCAGCAGCTTATCCCCAACTGGGAGCAATGAGCAGTTCTTC.

This clonotype was counted between two and nine times. The V gene is TRBV2, the J gene TRBJ2-3, with D possibly TRBD2 on 6 matching bases. The CDR3 spans 18 residues. Germline V gene lookup returns CDR1 SNHLY and CDR2 FYNNEI. Trimming cost V 11 bases and J 4 bases, with 31 bases left between them. Here the CDR3 DNA reads TGTGCCGGGTGGACAAAGAGGGGCCCGGGACTGACGGCAGATACGCAGTATTTT. Amino acids: CAGWTKRGPGLTADTQYF.

This clonotype was observed a few times. The chain is built from TRBV10-2 and TRBJ2-3; D gene unclear. The CDR3 covers 14 residues. The V gene's germline CDR1 is WSHSY and CDR2 SAAADI. V lost 6 bases to trimming and J lost 4 bases, with 14 bases between them. CDR3 sequence reads: CASRGDRLADTQYF. CDR3 nucleotide sequence: TGCGCCAGCAGAGGCGATAGATTGGCAGATACGCAGTATTTT.

V and J are TRBV6-6 and TRBJ2-7, with no clear D. CDR1 and CDR2 (germline): MNHNY, SVGAGI (reference sequence). Trimming pared 6 bases from V and 3 bases from J, leaving 6 bases between. This CDR3 region has 11 residues. In DNA, the CDR3 is TGTGCCAGCAGGCACAACTACGAGCAGTACTTC. It encodes CASRHNYEQYF.

V and J are TRBV20-1 and TRBJ2-1, with D possibly being TRBD2 (5 bases). Trimming stripped 0 bases from V and 7 bases from J, with 13 bases between. Germline V gene lookup returns CDR1 DFQATT and CDR2 SNEGSKA (reference sequence). CDR3 size: 14 residues. The CDR3 region is CSARDHERINEQFF. DNA for the CDR3: TGCAGTGCTAGAGACCACGAGCGGATAAATGAGCAGTTCTTC.

This clonotype was seen a handful of times. The V and J genes are TRBV5-1 and TRBJ2-3; 10 nucleotides agree with TRBD2. There are 15 residues in the CDR3. V gave up 4 bases and J gave up 5 bases; unmatched junction bases: 7. CDR1 SGHRS and CDR2 YFSETQ come from the germline V gene. The CDR3 region has the DNA TGCGCCAGCAGCGGGGGACTAGCGTCGAAAGATACGCAGTATTTT. Translating gives CASSGGLASKDTQYF.

This clonotype was counted at least ten times. This sequence joins TRBV12-3 or TRBV12-4 and TRBJ2-7; TRBD1 aligns across 9 bases. V was clipped by 2 bases and J by 7 bases; unmatched bases: 6. The CDR3 length is 14 residues. CDR3 loop: CASSLTGQGREQYF. CDR3 coding DNA: TGTGCCAGCAGTTTAACCGGACAGGGGCGGGAGCAGTACTTC.

V and J are TRBV14 and TRBJ2-5; 7 nucleotides match TRBD2. The V gene end was trimmed by 4 bases and the J gene end by 3 bases; junction bases not matched to a gene: 14. CDR1 is SGHDN, CDR2 FVKESK, per germline. There are 17 residues in the CDR3. CDR3 in amino acids: CASSPRRLAAAEETQYF. The DNA for the CDR3 is TGTGCCAGCAGCCCCCGACGGCTAGCGGCAGCAGAAGAGACCCAGTACTTC.

The V and J genes are TRBV20-1 and TRBJ1-1; D is possibly TRBD1 (5 bases). Germline CDR1 and CDR2: DFQATT and SNEGSKA (reference sequence). V dropped 3 bases and J dropped 7 bases, with 18 bases sitting between them. The CDR3 sequence is 14 residues long. This CDR3 reads CSASSPRGRGEAFF. CDR3 nucleotides: TGCAGTGCTAGTTCCCCGAGGGGTCGGGGTGAAGCTTTCTTT.

The chain carries TRBV27 and TRBJ2-1; D might be TRBD2 (6 bases). V shed 3 bases and J shed 4 bases, with 19 bases lying between them. Germline values: CDR1 MNHEY, CDR2 SMNVEV (reference sequence). This CDR3 is built from 17 residues. CDR3 bases: TGTGCCAGCAGTTTCCGCGGACTAAGCGGGCTTTACAATGAGCAGTTCTTC. This encodes CASSFRGLSGLYNEQFF.

This clonotype was found a few times. The chain has TRBV3-1 and TRBJ1-3; D remains unclear. CDR3 size: 14 residues. The V and J ends lost 4 bases and 8 bases respectively, with 15 bases between them. CDR1 is LGHDT, CDR2 YNNKEL, per germline (reference sequence). CDR3 in DNA: TGTGCCAGCAGCCCTCGGACCCAAGGGTACACCATATATTTT. Its protein is CASSPRTQGYTIYF.

The chain uses TRBV7-8 and TRBJ2-1; D is unresolved. The CDR3 has 13 residues. Trimming stripped 6 bases from V and 6 bases from J, with 12 bases between. In germline, CDR1 is SGHVS, CDR2 FQNEAQ. As DNA, the CDR3 is TGTGCCAGCAGGCCCTCAGGAAGCAATGAGCAGTTCTTC. Its translation: CASRPSGSNEQFF.

This clonotype was counted a few times. This chain links TRBV4-3 with TRBJ2-4; 7 bases match TRBD2. CDR1 and CDR2 from the germline V gene are LGHNA and YSLEER. V shed 4 bases and J 0 bases; nucleotides not matched to a gene: 3. CDR3 size: 15 residues. The CDR3 loop is CASSPSGAAKNIQYF. Here the CDR3 DNA reads TGCGCCAGCAGCCCGAGCGGGGCAGCCAAAAACATTCAGTACTTC.

This clonotype was seen repeatedly, ten times or more. This sequence joins TRBV20-1 and TRBJ2-1, with 7 nucleotides matching TRBD2. Germline CDR1 reads DFQATT; CDR2 reads SNEGSKA (reference sequence). With V trimmed by 0 bases and J by 4 bases, 6 bases remained unmatched. The CDR3 consists of 15 residues. The CDR3 DNA reads as TGCAGTGCTAGAGATGCGGCTAGCGGTTACAATGAGCAGTTCTTC. Protein product: CSARDAASGYNEQFF.

This clonotype occurred a few times. This chain links TRBV5-5 with TRBJ1-3, with D possibly TRBD1 on 5 matching bases. The germline V gene encodes CDR1 SGHKS and CDR2 YYEKEE (reference sequence). This CDR3 is 16 amino acids long. V was shortened by 1 base and J by 0 bases, with 11 bases between the two germline ends. The CDR3 protein is CASSLTGPSSGNTIYF. CDR3 DNA: TGTGCCAGCAGCTTGACAGGTCCGTCCTCTGGAAACACCATATATTTT.